This TCR beta chain emerged from a study of blood T cell repertoires in COVID-19. Study-wide background: T cells, B-cell-depleted T cells, or PBMCs supplied cDNA or gDNA.

The repertoire was sequenced with immunoSEQ multiplex PCR; TCRdb's copy has only in-frame clones and lacks some. The sample consists of roughly 160,000 clones, 87% of them appearing once. The CDR3 loop spans 12 amino acids. Germline CDR1 and CDR2: MDHEN and SYDVKM. For this clone: Compared with germline, one end of the junction differs, possibly owing to a read error.

The sample taken for sequencing was peripheral blood. The chain is built from TRBV28 and TRBJ1-1; 10 bases agree with TRBD1. The receptor's source is a woman aged 55-70 years who had recovered from COVID-19. CDR3 protein: CASRTGDRGLLF. In DNA form, the CDR3 reads TGTGCCAGCAGGACCGGGGACAGGGGACTCCTCTTT.